This T cell receptor (beta chain) was retrieved from a study of vaccination effects on CD4 cells after COVID-19 (dated by TCRdb to 2021 to 2024). Broadly, across the study: In the ViraFEST assay, PBMC were stimulated with viral peptide pools, and antigen-specific CD4+ T cell clonotypes were then identified by expansion using TCR sequencing. Each participant got two doses of an mRNA SARS-CoV-2 vaccine, either BNT162b2 or mRNA-1273. Some 1.9 million PBMC per well were cultured with about 9 ug/ml peptides in IMDM containing around 5.3% human AB serum, around 10 IU/ml IL-2 and gentamicin. In both COVID-19 convalescent patients and infection-naive vaccine recipients, the study compared SARS-CoV-2 spike-specific CD4+ TCR repertoires from before mRNA vaccination with those from after it. The full study included fewer than eleven COVID-19 convalescent patients and a few SARS-CoV-2-naive healthy vaccine recipients. Cultures from other donors in the study were sequenced with the Oncomine TCR Beta short-read assay on an Illumina iSeq 100. Study-level results and caveats: Limitations of the study were the small number of convalescent patients and the absence of early post-infection timepoints. Among healthy vaccine recipients, nearly all vaccine-induced clones were SARS-CoV-2 mono-reactive, and just 1 of 255 was cross-reactive with common cold coronaviruses. Clones induced by infection and clones induced by vaccination both contracted markedly at late timepoints after vaccination, which fits with T cell responses waning over time.

After approximately 11 days of culture, CD4+ T cells were isolated with the EasySep CD4+ T cell isolation kit. None of the healthy vaccine recipients had a prior SARS-CoV-2 infection, which was confirmed by nucleocapsid antibody tests that came back negative both before and after vaccination. Half of the culture medium was replaced with fresh IL-2-containing medium on days 3 and 7. Unless noted otherwise, every peptide stimulation condition was cultured in triplicate wells. Using Ficoll-Paque Plus gradient centrifugation, PBMC were separated from whole blood and then either used fresh or cryopreserved at -140C. The QIAamp micro DNA kit was used to extract genomic DNA from the cultured CD4+ T cells. With regard to this clone: Which antigen it targets is not known. Qualities for individual bases were not recorded, and no much larger clone is one base off.

The library relied on the immunoSEQ multiplex PCR assay. TCR beta CDR3 sequencing was performed on DNA from the cultured, isolated CD4+ T cells. Per the authors' processing: The analysis removed non-productive TCR sequences, trimmed reads to the CDR3 region, and retained only CDR3s that were 7 or more amino acids long. The MANAFEST web app was used to identify antigen-specific clonotypes by comparing expansion in peptide wells with expansion in reference cultures. To count as positive, a clone had to show expansion at FDR<0.05 compared with the reference and with all other wells, an odds ratio above 5, and a frequency above 0.1% in two replicate wells. Cross-reactive clonotypes were defined as significantly expanded in SARS-CoV-2 spike wells and in at least one common cold coronavirus spike condition. Using the stringdist R package, CDR3 similarity was measured by Levenshtein distance, and unrooted trees were constructed with ape in R 3.6.1. Entries here come from immuneACCESS through TCRdb and include only in-frame sequences with V and J called. Some clones fail to appear in such tables; in the studies checked, an unresolved V gene covers under half of the shortfall, and the cause of the remainder is unknown. The V and J calls and clone size come from that table; D and trimming were worked out from the DNA. In this sample the table shows about 38,000 clones, 82% of which occur a single time. The ten largest clones take up under 3% of the sample.

The specimen was CD4+ T cells from PBMCs cultured without peptide, collected before COVID-19 vaccination. The origin of this receptor is a human donor who received a COVID-19 vaccine.

The CDR3 region: CASSRTGTAKTYNSPLHF. The nucleotides read TGTGCCAGCAGCCGCACAGGGACTGCGAAAACCTATAATTCACCCCTCCACTTT. The receptor chain draws on TRBV3-1 (or the pseudogene TRBV3-2) and TRBJ1-6, and TRBD1 may be the D gene, going by 6 matching bases. V is cut by 4 bases and J by 2 bases, and the space between the germline ends is 18 bases. The germline V gene (reference sequence) yields LGHDT for CDR1 and YNNKEL for CDR2. Spanning cysteine to phenylalanine, the CDR3 consists of 18 amino acids. Only the CDR3 DNA stays, 54 bases, in frame from base 1.